Presented here are 24 T cell receptor beta chains from one specimen sequenced in a study of control samples from healthy donors and cancer patients. Profiled with immunoSEQ multiplex PCR; TCRdb holds only in-frame clones, not every one. This sample carries about 100,000 clones, roughly four fifths of them seen once, and the ten largest clones take approximately 6.7%. Sequenced: blood. All receptors come from a man between 18 and 29 years old in good health.

This rearrangement joins TRBV6-1 to TRBJ2-3, with D maybe TRBD1 (6 bases). The CDR3 contains 15 residues. The V end lost 3 bases, the J end lost 0 bases, and 10 bases lay between the germline ends. The V gene's germline CDR1 is MNHNS and CDR2 SASEGT. CDR3 nucleotides: TGTGCCAGCAGTGATCAGGGGATGAGCACAGATACGCAGTATTTT. It is translated as CASSDQGMSTDTQYF.

The chain combines TRBV15 with TRBJ2-5; D is tentatively TRBD1 or TRBD2 (5 bases each). The V end was cut by 4 bases, the J end by 2 bases, with 20 bases between. The CDR3 covers 17 residues. Germline assignment: CDR1 LNHNV and CDR2 YYDKDF (reference sequence). For the CDR3, the DNA is TGTGCCACCAGCACTAGAGGGGACGTCTCCCGGCAAGAGACCCAGTACTTC. Translated: CATSTRGDVSRQETQYF.

The chain recombines TRBV2 with TRBJ1-5; 7 nucleotides align to TRBD1. CDR3 length: 15 amino acids. Germline CDR1 is SNHLY and CDR2 is FYNNEI. The V segment lost 6 bases and the J segment 5 bases; nucleotides outside the gene matches: 10. This chain's CDR3 is CASRPGRGRDQPQHF. CDR3 in DNA: TGTGCCAGCAGACCCGGGAGGGGGCGCGATCAGCCCCAGCATTTT.

This chain connects TRBV15 to TRBJ1-2; D gene ambiguous. Trimming took 1 base from V and 3 from J, leaving 12 bases between them. The V gene's germline CDR1 is LNHNV and CDR2 YYDKDF (reference sequence). CDR3 length: 15 residues. The CDR3 coding sequence is TGTGCCACCAGCAGAGTTCTGGGTATGGACTATGGCTACACCTTC. Translated: CATSRVLGMDYGYTF.

The genes are TRBV7-7 and TRBJ2-1; TRBD2 matches at 7 bases. V dropped 3 bases and J dropped 7; count of bases not matched to a gene: 3. The CDR3 totals 13 residues. The germline CDR1 and CDR2 sequences are SSHAT and FNYEAQ (reference sequence). CDR3 amino acids: CASSFSGANEQFF. The CDR3, as DNA: TGTGCCAGCAGCTTCAGCGGGGCTAATGAGCAGTTCTTC. The full variable domain, completed using reference TRBV7-7 and TRBJ2-1, is GAGVSQSPRYKVTKRGQDVTLRCDPISSHATLYWYQQALGQGPEFLTYFNYEAQPDKSGLPSDRFSAERPEGSISTLTIQRTEQRDSAMYRCASSFSGANEQFFGPGTRLTVL.

The V and J genes are TRBV27 and TRBJ2-6; possible D gene TRBD1, 7 bases. This CDR3 is 17 amino acids long. Germline CDR1 reads MNHEY; CDR2 reads SMNVEV (reference sequence). Trimming removed 5 bases from V and 0 bases from J, with 14 bases in between. CDR3 in DNA: TGTGCCAGCAGTCGACAGGGAGGAATCTCTGGGGCCAACGTCCTGACTTTC. Translated: CASSRQGGISGANVLTF.

This clone has just a few counts. The chain joins TRBV20-1 to TRBJ2-7, with D hard to call. In germline, CDR1 is DFQATT, CDR2 SNEGSKA (reference sequence). Trimming shortened V by 2 bases and J by 3 bases, and 5 bases separated the two germline ends. The CDR3 has 11 amino acids. CDR3 protein: CSARLVYEQYF. CDR3 bases: TGCAGTGCTAGATTAGTCTACGAGCAGTACTTC.

V gene TRBV27 combines with J gene TRBJ1-5; 7 bases align to TRBD1. Germline lookup yields CDR1 MNHEY and CDR2 SMNVEV (reference sequence). The CDR3 runs 15 residues. J was trimmed by 0 bases and V by 6 bases; bases with no gene match: 5. The chain's CDR3 is CASRPGTDSNQPQHF. The CDR3 DNA sequence: TGTGCCAGCAGGCCAGGGACAGATAGCAATCAGCCCCAGCATTTT.

CDR3 protein: CASSLVAGNYGYTF. The CDR3 region has the DNA TGCGCCAGCAGCTTGGTAGCCGGTAACTATGGCTACACCTTC. The chain employs TRBV5-1 and TRBJ1-2; no clear D. This CDR3 has 14 amino acids. Trimming shortened V by 0 bases and J by 1 base, and 7 bases separated the two germline ends. Germline V CDR1 and CDR2: SGHRS, YFSETQ.

V is TRBV5-6 and J is TRBJ2-7; D ambiguous. This CDR3 has 14 residues. Germline CDR1 reads SGHDT; CDR2 reads YYEEEE. V was cut by 1 base and J by 2 bases, with 10 bases left in between. The CDR3 protein is CASSLWQVTYEQYV. For the CDR3, the DNA is TGTGCCAGCAGCTTGTGGCAGGTGACCTACGAGCAGTACGTC.

The V call is TRBV19, the J call TRBJ1-2; 7 nucleotides align to TRBD1. V shed 6 bases, J shed 4 bases, and the junction held 11 bases outside the gene matches. Germline V lookup: CDR1 LNHDA, CDR2 SQIVND (reference sequence). The CDR3 sequence is 15 residues long. CDR3 coding DNA: TGTGCCAGTAGGGGGACAGCCGACCGGGGCTATGGCTACACCTTC. Its translation is CASRGTADRGYGYTF.

This chain uses TRBV19 with TRBJ1-2; D is unclear. Germline V gene data show CDR1 as LNHDA and CDR2 as SQIVND (reference sequence). The CDR3 is made up of 14 amino acids. Trimming took 5 bases from V and 4 from J, leaving 14 bases between them. CDR3 amino acids: CASSVSQATYGYTF. CDR3 DNA sequence: TGTGCCAGTAGTGTCAGCCAGGCGACCTATGGCTACACCTTC.

The chain couples TRBV5-6 to TRBJ1-6; D is unresolved. The germline V gene encodes CDR1 SGHDT and CDR2 YYEEEE. CDR3 length equals 15 residues. V was shortened by 4 bases and J by 8 bases, with 16 bases between the two germline ends. The CDR3 region has the DNA TGTGCCAGCAGCCGCCGGACGGAAGGAGATTCACCCCTCCACTTT. It encodes CASSRRTEGDSPLHF.

This chain connects TRBV12-5 to TRBJ1-2; D is possibly TRBD1 (5 bases). The V gene's germline CDR1 is LGHNT and CDR2 FRNRAP. V lost 2 bases, J lost 8 bases, and 12 bases lay in between. The CDR3 has 13 residues. CDR3 amino acids: CASGLYPGSGYTF. The CDR3, as DNA: TGTGCTAGTGGTTTGTACCCAGGGAGCGGCTACACCTTC.

The V call is TRBV28, the J call TRBJ2-5; TRBD1 aligns across 7 bases. Looked up from germline, CDR1 is MDHEN and CDR2 is SYDVKM. J was trimmed by 5 bases and V by 4 bases; bases with no gene match: 10. This CDR3 comprises 15 residues. CDR3 loop: CASSSRQGRTETQYF. The CDR3 DNA is TGTGCCAGCAGTTCCCGACAGGGACGAACGGAGACCCAGTACTTC.

This chain joins TRBV5-1 and TRBJ1-2; D may be TRBD1 (5 bases). The V and J ends lost 7 bases and 4 bases respectively, with 17 bases between them. This CDR3 has 14 amino acids. Germline V CDR1 and CDR2: SGHRS, YFSETQ. The CDR3 DNA sequence: TGCGCCAGCCGAATCTGGGGGTGGGGCTATGGCTACACCTTC. Amino acid sequence: CASRIWGWGYGYTF. The complete variable domain, with remaining parts taken from reference TRBV5-1 and TRBJ1-2, reads KAGVTQTPRYLIKTRGQQVTLSCSPISGHRSVSWYQQTPGQGLQFLFEYFSETQRNKGNFPGRFSGRQFSNSRSEMNVSTLELGDSALYLCASRIWGWGYGYTFGSGTRLTVV.

The chain recombines TRBV5-6 with TRBJ1-2; tentative D call: TRBD1 (6 bases). This CDR3 contains 15 residues. Trimming left V 6 bases short and J 1 base short, with 16 bases between. Germline assignment: CDR1 SGHDT and CDR2 YYEEEE. The CDR3 reads CASTNVDRINYGYTF. The CDR3 nucleotides are TGTGCCAGCACCAACGTCGACAGGATTAACTATGGCTACACCTTC.

Only one count was recorded for this clone. The J gene is TRBJ1-2, the V gene TRBV3-1 (or the pseudogene TRBV3-2), with unresolved D. The CDR3 length is 15 residues. Trimming pared 2 bases from V and 0 bases from J, leaving 10 bases between. Germline loops: CDR1 LGHDT, CDR2 YNNKEL (reference sequence). The CDR3 DNA is TGTGCCAGCAGCCAAACTATAGGGACTAACTATGGCTACACCTTC. Translation gives CASSQTIGTNYGYTF.

The rearrangement uses TRBV25-1 and TRBJ2-7; 8 bases line up with TRBD1. The germline V gene has CDR1 MGHDK and CDR2 SYGVNS. The junction had 13 bases not matched to a gene; V was cut back by 4 bases and J by 5 bases. The CDR3 runs to 16 residues. The CDR3 spells CASSAPSRTGIHEQYF. The CDR3 DNA reads TGTGCCAGCAGTGCTCCAAGCCGGACAGGGATCCACGAGCAGTACTTC.

The CDR3 DNA reads TGTGCCAGCAGAACCTTGGGGGGCGCGGCTTTCTTT. Residues: CASRTLGGAAFF. The chain links TRBV11-2 to TRBJ1-1, with a weak D call TRBD1 (6 bases). CDR3 length: 12 residues. Germline CDR1 SGHAT, CDR2 FQNNGV. V dropped 6 bases and J dropped 11 bases, with 16 bases sitting between them.

The rearrangement links TRBV28 to TRBJ1-5; maybe TRBD1 (6 bases). The CDR3 is 17 residues long. The germline gives CDR1 MDHEN, CDR2 SYDVKM. Trimming left V 4 bases short and J 5 bases short, with 21 bases between. Here the CDR3 DNA reads TGTGCCAGCAGTTCCCCTCGGGGGAAGGGGGTGGATCAGCCCCAGCATTTT. Amino acids: CASSSPRGKGVDQPQHF.

The CDR3 bases are TGTGCCTGGAGTAGGGGGGGTAGCAATCAGCCCCAGCATTTT. Translation gives CAWSRGGSNQPQHF. The rearrangement uses TRBV30 and TRBJ1-5; possible D gene TRBD1, 6 bases. The CDR3 has 14 residues. Germline lookup yields CDR1 GTSNPN and CDR2 SVGIG (reference sequence). V gave up 2 bases and J gave up 0 bases, with 8 bases separating them.

V gene TRBV6-1 combines with J gene TRBJ2-7, with 11 positions matching TRBD2. Germline assignment: CDR1 MNHNS and CDR2 SASEGT. The CDR3 has 15 residues. Unmatched junction bases numbered 3, after V lost 3 bases and J lost 2 bases. The CDR3 DNA follows: TGTGCCAGCAGTGATGGGACTAGCGGAACCTACGAGCAGTACTTC. Protein sequence: CASSDGTSGTYEQYF.

This clone was detected only a few times. This chain uses TRBV28 with TRBJ2-2; D possibly matches TRBD1 or TRBD2 (6 bases each). Germline V lookup: CDR1 MDHEN, CDR2 SYDVKM. This CDR3 has 17 amino acids. V was pared by 2 bases and J by 3 bases, with 16 bases between. This CDR3 reads CASSLIGGRVYTGELFF. Written as DNA, the CDR3 is TGTGCCAGCAGTTTAATTGGGGGGCGCGTGTACACCGGGGAGCTGTTTTTT.